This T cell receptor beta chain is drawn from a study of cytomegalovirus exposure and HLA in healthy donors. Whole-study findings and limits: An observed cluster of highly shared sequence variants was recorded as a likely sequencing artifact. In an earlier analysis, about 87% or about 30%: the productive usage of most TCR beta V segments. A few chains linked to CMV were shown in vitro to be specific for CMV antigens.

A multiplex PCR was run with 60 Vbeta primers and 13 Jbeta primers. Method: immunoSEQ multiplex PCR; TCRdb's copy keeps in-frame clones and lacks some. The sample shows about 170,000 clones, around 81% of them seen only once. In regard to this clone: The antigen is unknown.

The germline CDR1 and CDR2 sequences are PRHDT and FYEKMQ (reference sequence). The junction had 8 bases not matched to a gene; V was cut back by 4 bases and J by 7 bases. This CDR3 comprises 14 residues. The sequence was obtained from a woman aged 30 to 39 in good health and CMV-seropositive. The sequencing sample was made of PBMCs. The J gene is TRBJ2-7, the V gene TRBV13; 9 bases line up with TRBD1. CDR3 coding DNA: TGTGCCAGCAGCTCTGGCACAGGGGGCGCGGAGCAGTACTTC. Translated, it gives CASSSGTGGAEQYF.